Shown below are 4 T cell receptor beta chains from a single sample sequenced in a study of circulating CD8 cells and anti-PD-1 response in melanoma (TCRdb year 2020). This sample was sequenced with a NextSeq 500. The QIAseq Immune Repertoire RNA Library Kit, Human TCR Panel was used to prepare TCR libraries from around 16 ng of total RNA. TCRdb reprocessed the public reads (quality trimming at Q25 with fastp, clone calling with MiXCR) and kept in-frame beta chains. Duplicate CDR3 protein sequences are folded into a single record with the most common DNA and genes. The sample contains some 390 distinct CDR3 sequences, approximately 8.9% of them found a single time. In total, the top ten clones hold around two thirds of the sample. Using a BD FACSAria II cell sorter, four subsets defined by PD-1 and/or TIGIT were sorted out of live CD3+CD8+TCRalphabeta+ cells. The source was CD8+ T cells from PBMCs, collected at baseline or after one month of anti-PD-1 therapy (not recorded which). The source of these receptors is a human donor with melanoma.

V usage is TRBV28 and J usage is TRBJ1-5; tentative D call: TRBD1 (5 bases). The CDR3 is made up of 15 amino acids. Germline V lookup: CDR1 MDHEN, CDR2 SYDVKM. Trimming removed 2 bases from V and 3 bases from J, with 11 bases in between. The CDR3 sequence: CASSLVTATNQPQHF. CDR3 nucleotide sequence: TGTGCCAGCAGTTTAGTGACAGCGACCAATCAGCCCCAGCATTTT.

Judged by abundance, this clonotype is large. The V and J genes are TRBV24-1 and TRBJ2-3, with 7 bases matching TRBD1. Per the germline V gene, CDR1 is KGHDR and CDR2 is SFDVKD. CDR3 length: 18 amino acids. Trimming at V came to 7 bases and at J to 0 bases, leaving 15 bases not matched to a gene. CDR3 bases: TGTGCCACCAGGGCCCGCGAAGGGGACAGTTCTAGCACAGATACGCAGTATTTT. Its translation is CATRAREGDSSSTDTQYF.

This clonotype counts as medium-sized. The rearrangement links TRBV4-1 to TRBJ2-7; no clear D gene. V lost 8 bases to trimming and J lost 5 bases, with 10 bases between them. Per germline, CDR1 MGHRA and CDR2 YSYEKL. The CDR3 runs to 11 residues. The CDR3 DNA follows: TGCGCCAGCGCCCTCGGAAACGAGCAGTACTTC. It specifies CASALGNEQYF.

This clonotype counts as medium-sized. The chain employs TRBV7-3 and TRBJ1-1; D gene unclear. The V and J ends lost 0 bases and 1 base respectively, with 3 bases between them. CDR3 length: 13 amino acids. Germline V lookup: CDR1 SGHTA, CDR2 FQGTGA. The CDR3 region is CASSLTGNTEAFF. The CDR3 coding sequence is TGTGCCAGCAGCTTAACAGGGAACACTGAAGCTTTCTTT.